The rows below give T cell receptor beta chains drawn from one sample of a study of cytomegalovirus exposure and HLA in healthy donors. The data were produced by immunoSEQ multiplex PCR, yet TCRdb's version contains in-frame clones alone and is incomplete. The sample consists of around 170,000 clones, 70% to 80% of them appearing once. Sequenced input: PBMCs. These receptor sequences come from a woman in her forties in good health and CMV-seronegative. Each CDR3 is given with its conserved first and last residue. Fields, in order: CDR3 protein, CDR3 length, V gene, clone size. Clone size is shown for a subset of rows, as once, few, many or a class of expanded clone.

cdr3_aa: CASRFSTSGSYEQYF
cdr3_length: 15
v_call: TRBV19
clone_size: .

cdr3_aa: CASSTNNRVSEQYF
cdr3_length: 14
v_call: TRBV27
clone_size: .

cdr3_aa: CASSYLTGRETQYF
cdr3_length: 14
v_call: TRBV6-6
clone_size: few

cdr3_aa: CASSSDSLGNTIYF
cdr3_length: 14
v_call: TRBV5-8
clone_size: .

cdr3_aa: CASSPLRETQYF
cdr3_length: 12
v_call: TRBV28
clone_size: .

cdr3_aa: CASSFGQGEEKLFF
cdr3_length: 14
v_call: TRBV27
clone_size: few

cdr3_aa: CASSLTGGDQPQHF
cdr3_length: 14
v_call: TRBV28
clone_size: .

cdr3_aa: CSSSPQRTGMNTEAFF
cdr3_length: 16
v_call: TRBV7-9
clone_size: .

cdr3_aa: CATSADRVLINEQFF
cdr3_length: 15
v_call: TRBV15
clone_size: .

cdr3_aa: CASSSGGSGYTF
cdr3_length: 12
v_call: TRBV6-1
clone_size: .

cdr3_aa: CASTRTDEWGETQYF
cdr3_length: 15
v_call: TRBV6-1
clone_size: few

cdr3_aa: CASSRGLAGGTDTQYF
cdr3_length: 16
v_call: TRBV5-6
clone_size: few

cdr3_aa: CASSYTPDFTNTEAFF
cdr3_length: 16
v_call: TRBV6-5
clone_size: .

cdr3_aa: CASSYNPGGRYNEQFF
cdr3_length: 16
v_call: TRBV6-6
clone_size: .

cdr3_aa: CASSDFAGAGNEQFF
cdr3_length: 15
v_call: TRBV6-4
clone_size: .

cdr3_aa: CASNSDNEQFF
cdr3_length: 11
v_call: TRBV7-9
clone_size: once

cdr3_aa: CASRRGAVNEQFF
cdr3_length: 13
v_call: TRBV2
clone_size: .

cdr3_aa: CASSLGPGGVDEQYF
cdr3_length: 15
v_call: TRBV5-6
clone_size: .

cdr3_aa: CASSRTSGNGGTDTQYF
cdr3_length: 17
v_call: TRBV7-2
clone_size: .

cdr3_aa: CASTSPVGQGRRQYF
cdr3_length: 15
v_call: TRBV7-2
clone_size: .

cdr3_aa: CASSPDVRAGTGELFF
cdr3_length: 16
v_call: TRBV11-3
clone_size: .

cdr3_aa: CASSQTRQAGTGYTF
cdr3_length: 15
v_call: TRBV6-6
clone_size: .

cdr3_aa: CASSVRPLRAGAYNEQFF
cdr3_length: 18
v_call: TRBV6-1
clone_size: .